Listed below are T cell receptor beta chains from one sample, sequenced in a study of T cell changes during pregnancy in multiple sclerosis. Data came from immunoSEQ multiplex PCR; TCRdb stores just in-frame clones and leaves some out. The sample lists about 40,000 clones; around 90% were seen once. The sample in question was peripheral blood, obtained in the first trimester of pregnancy. These receptors were obtained from a female donor in good health, enrolled as a control in a pregnancy study. Each CDR3 is given with its conserved first and last residue. The order of the fields is J gene, D gene, V gene, CDR3 length, clone size, CDR3 protein, CDR3 DNA. The D gene is left open where the match is weak. Some rows have no size entry. The others give once, few or many, or a class for an expanded clone.

TRBJ2-4 | TRBD2 | TRBV7-8 | 18 | . | CASSSPGLAGGAKNIQYF | TGTGCCAGCAGCTCCCCGGGACTAGCGGGGGGCGCCAAAAACATTCAGTACTTC
TRBJ2-7 | . | TRBV6-5 | 15 | . | CASSSQPDSSYEQYF | TGTGCCAGCAGTTCCCAGCCTGACAGCTCCTACGAGCAGTACTTC
TRBJ1-5 | TRBD1 | TRBV2 | 14 | . | CASTTDRLNQPQHF | TGTGCCAGCACCACGGACAGGCTCAATCAGCCCCAGCATTTT
TRBJ1-1 | . | TRBV11-3 | 14 | . | CASSLDSVNTEAFF | TGTGCCAGCAGCTTAGATTCGGTGAACACTGAAGCTTTCTTT
TRBJ2-5 | TRBD2 | TRBV5-1 | 17 | once | CASSLAVTSGLQETQYF | TGCGCCAGCAGCTTGGCCGTGACTAGCGGACTCCAAGAGACCCAGTACTTC
TRBJ2-7 | TRBD2 | TRBV10-3 | 22 | once | CAISESTRRGGTSVLGSYEQYF | TGTGCCATCAGTGAGTCGACGAGACGAGGGGGGACTAGCGTTCTAGGCTCCTACGAGCAGTACTTC
TRBJ2-1 | . | TRBV27 | 16 | . | CASSFGSLGFLNEQFF | TGTGCCAGCAGTTTCGGGAGTCTTGGGTTTCTGAATGAGCAGTTCTTC
TRBJ1-5 | . | TRBV7-2 | 17 | . | CASSPRGAPTGFQPQHF | TGTGCCAGCAGCCCTAGAGGGGCTCCCACAGGGTTTCAGCCCCAGCATTTT
TRBJ2-7 | TRBD2 | TRBV4-1 | 16 | . | CASSQEASGFSYEQYF | TGCGCCAGCAGCCAAGAGGCTAGCGGGTTCTCCTACGAGCAGTACTTC
TRBJ2-1 | TRBD2 | TRBV6-5 | 15 | . | CASSYLAGATNEQFF | TGTGCCAGCAGTTATCTAGCGGGGGCAACCAATGAGCAGTTCTTC
TRBJ1-2 | . | TRBV5-6 | 15 | once | CASSLGSPRSGGYTF | TGTGCCAGCAGCTTGGGAAGCCCTCGGTCAGGGGGCTACACCTTC
TRBJ1-1 | . | TRBV11-3 | 15 | few | CASSPQVRTVTEAFF | TGTGCCAGCAGCCCACAGGTCCGGACAGTCACTGAAGCTTTCTTT
TRBJ2-7 | . | TRBV20-1 | 11 | . | CSAGRTNEQYF | TGCAGTGCCGGTAGGACAAACGAGCAGTACTTC
TRBJ1-1 | . | TRBV7-9 | 13 | . | CASSPGGGTEAFF | TGTGCCAGCAGTCCCGGGGGGGGCACTGAAGCTTTCTTT
TRBJ2-4 | . | TRBV12-2 | 19 | . | CASRARPGQGALAKNIQYF | TGTGCAAGTCGCGCGAGACCGGGACAGGGGGCTTTGGCCAAAAACATTCAGTACTTC
TRBJ1-1 | . | TRBV10-3 | 11 | . | CAIGKNTEAFF | TGTGCCATCGGCAAAAACACTGAAGCTTTCTTT
TRBJ2-3 | . | TRBV6-5 | 13 | . | CASRGGSADTQYF | TGTGCCAGCAGAGGCGGAAGTGCAGATACGCAGTATTTT
TRBJ1-6 | TRBD1 | TRBV28 | 13 | . | CASRDRGNSPLHF | TGTGCCAGCCGGGACAGGGGAAATTCACCCCTCCACTTT
TRBJ1-2 | . | TRBV6-6 | 13 | . | CASSLDYNYGYTF | TGTGCCAGCAGTTTAGACTATAACTATGGCTACACCTTC
TRBJ2-7 | TRBD1 | TRBV19 | 15 | . | CASSAPRTGDNEQYF | TGTGCCAGTAGTGCGCCCCGGACAGGGGACAACGAGCAGTACTTC
TRBJ2-1 | . | TRBV18 | 15 | . | CASLGLRAEHNEQFF | TGTGCCTCTCTAGGTTTGAGGGCGGAGCACAATGAGCAGTTCTTC
TRBJ2-5 | TRBD2 | TRBV30 | 14 | . | CAFGLAGRQETQYF | TGTGCCTTCGGACTAGCGGGGCGGCAAGAGACCCAGTACTTC
TRBJ1-2 | . | TRBV11-2 | 15 | . | CASSWSTAGNYGYTF | TGTGCCAGCAGCTGGTCGACGGCAGGGAACTATGGCTACACCTTC
TRBJ1-1 | . | TRBV27 | 14 | . | CASSSSTGLGEAFF | .
TRBJ2-3 | . | TRBV7-9 | 12 | once | CASSLVADTQYF | TGTGCCAGCAGCTTAGTAGCAGATACGCAGTATTTT
TRBJ2-3 | TRBD2 | TRBV9 | 20 | . | CASSVLGGGRLAGGSDTQYF | TGTGCCAGCAGCGTCCTCGGGGGGGGGAGACTAGCGGGAGGGTCAGATACGCAGTATTTT
TRBJ1-4 | TRBD1 | TRBV4-2 | 17 | once | CASSQGRNRGLEEKLFF | TGTGCCAGCAGCCAAGGCCGTAACAGGGGGCTAGAGGAAAAACTGTTTTTT